This T cell receptor beta chain was captured by sequencing in a study of neoadjuvant anti-PD-1 for oral cavity cancer. The study, taken as a whole, reports: Larger post-treatment preexisting tumor clones tracked with greater tumor shrinkage.

Deletions cut 5 bases from V and 8 bases from J, with 24 bases between. Germline CDR1 and CDR2: SGHVS and FNYEAQ. The CDR3 runs 16 residues. With regard to this clone: Its antigen is unidentified.

Documented time point: after neoadjuvant nivolumab, at surgical resection. Produced via immunoSEQ multiplex PCR; TCRdb's table is partial and in-frame only. The repertoire holds approximately 15,000 clones, with roughly 40% as singletons. This receptor was obtained from a person aged 35-80 years with oral cavity squamous cell carcinoma. The sample here was tumor tissue, taken after nivolumab (anti-PD-1) treatment. The genes are TRBV7-6 and TRBJ1-2, with D possibly being TRBD1 (6 bases). The CDR3 coding sequence is TGTGCCAGCAGCCCCCCGTCCCAGGGGCGGTTTAGGGGCTACACCTTC. This gives the protein CASSPPSQGRFRGYTF.